The sequence of this TCR beta chain was determined in a study of shared clonotypes between healthy human individuals. Study-wide context: Donors had three CD4 naive, three CD4 memory, two CD8 naive and one CD8 memory plate apiece.

This clone was counted once. Germline V gene data show CDR1 as SEHNR and CDR2 as FQNEAQ (reference sequence). V gave up 5 bases and J gave up 0 bases, with 17 bases separating them. The CDR3 consists of 16 residues. The protocol was immunoSEQ multiplex PCR, while the TCRdb copy is restricted to in-frame clones and leaves out a portion. The sample contains 2 million or so clones, about 95% of which appear only once. The TCR was taken from a man aged 18 to 30 in good health. The genes are TRBV7-9 and TRBJ2-7; D tentatively reads TRBD1 or TRBD2 (5 bases each). Material for sequencing was naive CD4+ T cells sorted from blood. The subset is: CD45RA+ positively selected. The DNA of the CDR3 is TGTGCCAGCAGCCCAAGTCGGGGCCCCAGCTCCTACGAGCAGTACTTC. Amino acids: CASSPSRGPSSYEQYF.